The present entry profiles one TCR beta chain with its context. Produced via immunoSEQ multiplex PCR; TCRdb's table is partial and in-frame only. The sample contains tens of thousands of clones, about 95% of which appear only once. This entry belongs to a study of technical replicates of blood from a few donors. V was cut by 0 bases and J by 0 bases, with 13 bases left in between. Germline values: CDR1 SGDLS, CDR2 YYNGEE. The CDR3 runs to 17 residues. The receptor comes from a human donor in good health. Input material: T cells isolated from PBMCs. The J gene is TRBJ2-1, the V gene TRBV9; D is perhaps TRBD2 (6 bases). This CDR3 reads CASSVEWGVSSYNEQFF. DNA for the CDR3: TGTGCCAGCAGCGTAGAATGGGGGGTCAGCTCCTACAATGAGCAGTTCTTC.